The clone carrying this T cell receptor beta chain has only a few counts. Amplification targeted TCR beta CDR3 regions from RNA transcripts. First-round RT-PCR with HTBI primers amplified the TCR CDR3 region. TCRdb reanalysed the multiplex PCR reads using MiXCR and keeps one entry per CDR3 protein. There are some 740,000 distinct CDR3 sequences in the sample; 14% occur only once, and 10% lies in the top ten. The data belong to a study of T cells in Graves' hyperthyroidism and ophthalmopathy. Study-wide background: Specimen type is peripheral blood, collected at initial diagnosis prior to any treatment.

No ophthalmopathy progression within 18 months constituted stable Graves' hyperthyroidism. CDR3 length: 14 amino acids. The germline gives CDR1 SGHRS, CDR2 YFSETQ. V lost 4 bases and J 3 bases, leaving 10 bases between the germline ends. Sequenced sample: blood. V usage is TRBV5-1 and J usage is TRBJ2-2, with a possible D match to TRBD1 (6 bases). This TCR derives from a woman aged 18-29 years with Graves' hyperthyroidism. The CDR3 region is CASSPGQHTGELFF. In DNA, the CDR3 is TGCGCCAGCAGCCCTGGACAGCACACCGGGGAGCTGTTTTTT.